Included here is one T cell receptor beta chain sequence, with context. The target antigen is unknown. The record originates from a study of OX40 agonist ivuxolimab in advanced cancers. Whole-study findings and limits: Clones of CD4+ and CD8+ blood T cells grew by week 6 at doses of 0.1 to 3.0 mg/kg.

TCRdb's copy holds only in-frame clones and misses some; the assay was immunoSEQ multiplex PCR. The sample includes about 30,000 clones, 79% of them seen just once. This CDR3 region has 16 residues. Trimming took off 0 bases at V and 0 bases at J, with 11 bases between the two ends. Germline V gene lookup returns CDR1 MNHEY and CDR2 SVGAGI. This receptor was taken from an adult with an advanced solid tumor such as melanoma, head and neck, liver or kidney cancer. This chain connects TRBV6-5 to TRBJ1-1, with unresolved D. The specimen was CD4+ or CD8+ T cells sorted from blood, collected in a trial of the OX40 agonist ivuxolimab. This CDR3 is CASSYSQGGMNTEAFF. The DNA of the CDR3 is TGTGCCAGCAGTTACTCCCAAGGTGGGATGAACACTGAAGCTTTCTTT.